The clone carrying this TCR beta chain was seen at least ten times. Library preparation tagged each individual cDNA molecule with a unique molecular identifier. Methods used by the authors: Samples contained a median of 95,638 TCRs, with a range of about 23,224 to 700,000. TCRdb used MiXCR to reprocess the RACE reads, holding one entry per CDR3 protein. TCRdb's processing, not the authors' own work, is the source of the V and J calls. The repertoire holds 62,000 or so distinct CDR3 sequences, with approximately 11% as singletons. The CDR3 sequence is 16 residues long. Germline lookup yields CDR1 DFQATT and CDR2 SNEGSKA (reference sequence). The V gene end was trimmed by 5 bases and the J gene end by 1 base; junction bases not matched to a gene: 11. This record comes from a study of human T cells and chemical hapten exposure. At the level of the study: Skin of the upper inner arm, 2 cm by 2 cm, received 2% DPC for sensitization.

Documented time point: pre-sensitization, week 0. As to treatment: therapeutic diphenylcyclopropenone sensitization with weekly scalp DPC. At patch-test visits, sampling came before the patch test. This sample comprised whole blood, obtained in connection with sensitization to the hapten diphenylcyclopropenone (DPC). This chain joins TRBV20-1 and TRBJ2-1; 7 nucleotides line up with TRBD2. The receptor was derived from a woman in her 50s with alopecia areata. Some clones in this sample may be carry-over from other donors' samples. In DNA, the CDR3 is TGCAGTGCTGGGAGGGTTCGCGGGGGATCCTACAATGAGCAGTTCTTC. As protein: CSAGRVRGGSYNEQFF.